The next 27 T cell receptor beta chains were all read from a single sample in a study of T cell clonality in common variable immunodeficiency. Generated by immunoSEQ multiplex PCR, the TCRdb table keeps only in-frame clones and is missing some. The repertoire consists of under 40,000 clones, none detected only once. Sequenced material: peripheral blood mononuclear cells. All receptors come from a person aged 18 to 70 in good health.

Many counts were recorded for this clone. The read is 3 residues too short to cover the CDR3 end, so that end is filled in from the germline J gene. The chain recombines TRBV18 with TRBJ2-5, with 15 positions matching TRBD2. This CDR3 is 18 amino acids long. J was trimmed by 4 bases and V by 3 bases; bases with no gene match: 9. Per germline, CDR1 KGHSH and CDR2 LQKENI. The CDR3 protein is CASSPPGLAGGGGETQYF. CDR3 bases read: TGTGCCAGCTCACCGCCGGGACTAGCGGGAGGAGGAGGAGAGACC. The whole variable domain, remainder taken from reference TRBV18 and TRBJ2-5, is NAGVMQNPRHLVRRRGQEARLRCSPMKGHSHVYWYRQLPEEGLKFMVYLQKENIIDESGMPKERFSAEFPKEGPSILRIQQVVRGDSAAYFCASSPPGLAGGGGETQYFGPGTRLLVL.

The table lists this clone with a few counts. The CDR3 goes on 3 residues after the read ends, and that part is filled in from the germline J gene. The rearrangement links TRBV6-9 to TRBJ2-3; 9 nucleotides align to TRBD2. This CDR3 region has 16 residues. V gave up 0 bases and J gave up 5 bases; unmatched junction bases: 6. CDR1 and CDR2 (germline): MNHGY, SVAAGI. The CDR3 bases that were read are TGTGCCAGCAGTTATTCGAGGCGGGAGGGACTAGATACG. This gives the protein CASSYSRREGLDT. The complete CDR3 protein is CASSYSRREGLDTQYF.

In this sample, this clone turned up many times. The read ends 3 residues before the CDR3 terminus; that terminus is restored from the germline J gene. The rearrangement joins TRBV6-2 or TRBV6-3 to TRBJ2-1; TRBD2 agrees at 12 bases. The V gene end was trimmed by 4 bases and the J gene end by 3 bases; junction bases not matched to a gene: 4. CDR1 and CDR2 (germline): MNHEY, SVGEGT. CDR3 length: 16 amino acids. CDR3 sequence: CASSSQTSGSYNEQFF. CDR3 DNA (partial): TGTGCCAGCAGTTCCCAGACTAGCGGGAGCTACAATGAG.

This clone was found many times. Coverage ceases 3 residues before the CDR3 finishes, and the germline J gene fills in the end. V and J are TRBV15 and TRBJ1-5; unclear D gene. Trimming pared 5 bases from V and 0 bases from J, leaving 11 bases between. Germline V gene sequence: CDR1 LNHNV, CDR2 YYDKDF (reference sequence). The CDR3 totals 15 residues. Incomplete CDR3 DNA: TGTGCCACCAGCGGAGCCTCTTATAGCAATCAGCCC. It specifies CATSGASYSNQP. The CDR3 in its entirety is CATSGASYSNQPQHF.

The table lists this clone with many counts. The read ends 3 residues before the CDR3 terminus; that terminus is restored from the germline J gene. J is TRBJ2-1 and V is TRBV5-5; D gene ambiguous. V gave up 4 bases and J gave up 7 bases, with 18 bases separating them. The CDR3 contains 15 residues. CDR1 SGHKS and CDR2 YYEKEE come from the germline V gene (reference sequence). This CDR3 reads CASSIGRARYNEQFF. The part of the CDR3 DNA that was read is TGTGCCAGCAGCATTGGCCGAGCCAGGTATAATGAG.

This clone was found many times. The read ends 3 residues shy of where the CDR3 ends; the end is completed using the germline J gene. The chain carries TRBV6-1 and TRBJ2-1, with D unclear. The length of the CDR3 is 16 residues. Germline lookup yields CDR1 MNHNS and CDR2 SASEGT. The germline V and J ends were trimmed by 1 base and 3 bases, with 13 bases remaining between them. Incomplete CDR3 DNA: TGTGCCAGCAGTGAAGTTTATGACCAGGACTACAATGAG. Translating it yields CASSEVYDQDYNE. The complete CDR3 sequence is CASSEVYDQDYNEQFF.

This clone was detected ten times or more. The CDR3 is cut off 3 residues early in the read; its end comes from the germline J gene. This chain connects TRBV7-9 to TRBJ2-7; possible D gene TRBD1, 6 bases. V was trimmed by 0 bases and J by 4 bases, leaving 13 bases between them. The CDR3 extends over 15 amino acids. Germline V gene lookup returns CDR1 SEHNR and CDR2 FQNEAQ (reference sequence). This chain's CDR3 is CASSLATGQPYEQYF. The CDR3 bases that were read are TGTGCCAGCAGCTTAGCGACAGGACAGCCATACGAG.

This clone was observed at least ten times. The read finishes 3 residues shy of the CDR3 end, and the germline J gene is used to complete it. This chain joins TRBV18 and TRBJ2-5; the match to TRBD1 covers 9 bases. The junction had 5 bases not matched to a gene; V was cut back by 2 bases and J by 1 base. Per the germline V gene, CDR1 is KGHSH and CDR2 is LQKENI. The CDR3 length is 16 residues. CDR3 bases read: TGTGCCAGCTCACCATCGGGACAGGGATTCCAAGAGACC. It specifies CASSPSGQGFQET. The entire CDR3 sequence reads CASSPSGQGFQETQYF.

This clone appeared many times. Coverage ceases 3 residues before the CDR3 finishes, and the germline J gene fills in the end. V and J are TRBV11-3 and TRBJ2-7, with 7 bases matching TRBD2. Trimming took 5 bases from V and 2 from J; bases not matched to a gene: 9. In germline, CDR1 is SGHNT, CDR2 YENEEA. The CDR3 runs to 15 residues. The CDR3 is CASSPRGGSTYEQYF. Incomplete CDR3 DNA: TGTGCCAGCAGCCCCCGGGGAGGGAGCACCTACGAG.

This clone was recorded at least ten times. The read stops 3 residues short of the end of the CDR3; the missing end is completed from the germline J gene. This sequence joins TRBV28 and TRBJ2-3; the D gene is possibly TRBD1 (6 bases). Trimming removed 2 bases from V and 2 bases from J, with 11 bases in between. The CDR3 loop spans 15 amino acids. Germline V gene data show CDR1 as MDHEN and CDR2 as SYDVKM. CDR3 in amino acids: CASSLPQGNTDTQYF. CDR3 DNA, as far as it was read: TGTGCCAGCAGTTTACCACAGGGAAACACAGATACG.

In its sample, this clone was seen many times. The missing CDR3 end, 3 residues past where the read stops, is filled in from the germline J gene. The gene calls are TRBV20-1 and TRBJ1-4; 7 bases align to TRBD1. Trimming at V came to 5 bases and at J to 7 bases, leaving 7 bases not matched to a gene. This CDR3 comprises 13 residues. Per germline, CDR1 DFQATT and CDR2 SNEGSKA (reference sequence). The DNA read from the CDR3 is TGCAGTGCTCGCGATGGACAGGTTGAAAAA. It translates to CSARDGQVEK. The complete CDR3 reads CSARDGQVEKLFF.

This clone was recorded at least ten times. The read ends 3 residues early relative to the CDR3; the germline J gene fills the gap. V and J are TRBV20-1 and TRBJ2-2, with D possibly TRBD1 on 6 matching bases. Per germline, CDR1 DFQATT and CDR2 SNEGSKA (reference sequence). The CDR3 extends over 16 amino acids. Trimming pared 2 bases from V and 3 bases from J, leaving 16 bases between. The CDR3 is CSARMPGVMDTGELFF. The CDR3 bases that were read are TGCAGTGCTAGAATGCCAGGGGTTATGGACACCGGGGAG.

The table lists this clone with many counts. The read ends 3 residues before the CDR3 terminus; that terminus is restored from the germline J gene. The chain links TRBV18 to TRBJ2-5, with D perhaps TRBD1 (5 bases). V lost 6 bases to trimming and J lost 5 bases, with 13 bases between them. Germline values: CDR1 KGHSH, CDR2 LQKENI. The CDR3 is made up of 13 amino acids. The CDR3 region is CASSAGLGETQYF. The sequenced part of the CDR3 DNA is TGTGCCAGCTCGGCAGGGCTCGGGGAGACC.

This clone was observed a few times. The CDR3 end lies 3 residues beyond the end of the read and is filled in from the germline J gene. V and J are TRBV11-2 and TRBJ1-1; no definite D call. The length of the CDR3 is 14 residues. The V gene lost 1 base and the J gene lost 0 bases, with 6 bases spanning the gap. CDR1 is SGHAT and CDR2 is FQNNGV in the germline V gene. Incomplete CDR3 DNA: TGTGCCAGCAGCTTAGTACAGATGAACACTGAA. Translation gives CASSLVQMNTE. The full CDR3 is CASSLVQMNTEAFF. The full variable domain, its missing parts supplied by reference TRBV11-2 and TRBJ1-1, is EAGVAQSPRYKIIEKRQSVAFWCNPISGHATLYWYQQILGQGPKLLIQFQNNGVVDDSQLPKDRFSAERLKGVDSTLKIQPAKLEDSAVYLCASSLVQMNTEAFFGQGTRLTVV.

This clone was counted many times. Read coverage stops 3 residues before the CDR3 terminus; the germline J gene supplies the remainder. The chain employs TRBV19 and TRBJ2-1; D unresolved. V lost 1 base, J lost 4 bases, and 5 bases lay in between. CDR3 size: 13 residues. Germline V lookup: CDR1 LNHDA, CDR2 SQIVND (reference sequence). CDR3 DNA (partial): TGTGCCAGTAGTATAGGACTGTACAATGAG. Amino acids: CASSIGLYNE. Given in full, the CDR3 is CASSIGLYNEQFF.

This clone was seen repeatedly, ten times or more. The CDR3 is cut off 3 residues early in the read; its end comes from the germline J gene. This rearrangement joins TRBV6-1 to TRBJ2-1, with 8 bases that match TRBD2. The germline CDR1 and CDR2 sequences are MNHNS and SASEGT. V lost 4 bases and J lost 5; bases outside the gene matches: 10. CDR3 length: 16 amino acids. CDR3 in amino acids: CASSVSPAGVDNEQFF. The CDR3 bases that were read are TGTGCCAGCAGTGTTTCTCCAGCGGGGGTGGACAATGAG.

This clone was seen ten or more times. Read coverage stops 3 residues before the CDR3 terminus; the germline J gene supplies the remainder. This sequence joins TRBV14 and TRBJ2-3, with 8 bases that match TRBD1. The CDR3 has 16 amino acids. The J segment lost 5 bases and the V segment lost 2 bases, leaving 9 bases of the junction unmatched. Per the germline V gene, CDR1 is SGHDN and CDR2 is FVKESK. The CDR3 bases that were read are TGTGCCAGCAGCCAACTACTAATACAGGGGGTAGATACG. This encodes CASSQLLIQGVDT. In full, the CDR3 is CASSQLLIQGVDTQYF.

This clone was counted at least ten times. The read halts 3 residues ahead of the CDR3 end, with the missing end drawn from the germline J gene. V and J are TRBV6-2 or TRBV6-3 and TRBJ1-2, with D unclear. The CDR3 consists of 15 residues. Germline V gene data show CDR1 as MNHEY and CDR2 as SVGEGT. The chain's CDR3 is CASSYTSGSTDTYTF. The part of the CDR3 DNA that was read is TGTGCCAGCAGTTACACTAGCGGGAGCACAGATACC.

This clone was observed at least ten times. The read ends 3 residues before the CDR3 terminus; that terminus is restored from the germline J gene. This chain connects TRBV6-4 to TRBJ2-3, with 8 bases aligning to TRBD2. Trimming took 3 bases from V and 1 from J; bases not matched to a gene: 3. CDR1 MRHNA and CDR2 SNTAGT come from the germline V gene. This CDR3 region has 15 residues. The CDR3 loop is CASSEETSGTDTQYF. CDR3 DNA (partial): TGTGCCAGCAGTGAAGAGACTAGCGGCACAGATACG.

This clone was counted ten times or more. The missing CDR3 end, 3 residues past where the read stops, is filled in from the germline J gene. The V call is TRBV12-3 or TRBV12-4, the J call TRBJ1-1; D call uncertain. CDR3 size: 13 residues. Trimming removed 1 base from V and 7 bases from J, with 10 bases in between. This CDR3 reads CASSLVGASEAFF. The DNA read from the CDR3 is TGTGCCAGCAGTTTAGTAGGAGCGAGTGAA.

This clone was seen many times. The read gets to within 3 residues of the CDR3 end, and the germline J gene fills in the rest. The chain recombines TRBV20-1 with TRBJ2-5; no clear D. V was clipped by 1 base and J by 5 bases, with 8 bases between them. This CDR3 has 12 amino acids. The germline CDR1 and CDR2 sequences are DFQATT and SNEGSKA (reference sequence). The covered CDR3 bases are TGCAGTGCTAGAGCCGTCCAGGAGACC. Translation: CSARAVQET. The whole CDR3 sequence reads CSARAVQETQYF.

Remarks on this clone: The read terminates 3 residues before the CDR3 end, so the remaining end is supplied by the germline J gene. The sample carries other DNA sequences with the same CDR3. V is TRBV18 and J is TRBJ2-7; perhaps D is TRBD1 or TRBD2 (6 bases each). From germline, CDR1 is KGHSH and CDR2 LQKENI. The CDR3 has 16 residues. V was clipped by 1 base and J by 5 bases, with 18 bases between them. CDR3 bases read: TGTGCCAGCTCACCACAGGGAGGTCTAGCAGGGGACGAG. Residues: CASSPQGGLAGDE. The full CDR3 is CASSPQGGLAGDEQYF.

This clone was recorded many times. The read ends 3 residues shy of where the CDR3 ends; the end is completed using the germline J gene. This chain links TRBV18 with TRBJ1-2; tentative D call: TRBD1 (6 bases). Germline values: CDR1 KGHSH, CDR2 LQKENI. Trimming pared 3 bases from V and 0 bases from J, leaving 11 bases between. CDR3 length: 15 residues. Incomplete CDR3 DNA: TGTGCCAGCTCACCGCTAGGACAGCCTAACTATGGC. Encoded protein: CASSPLGQPNYG. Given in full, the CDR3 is CASSPLGQPNYGYTF.

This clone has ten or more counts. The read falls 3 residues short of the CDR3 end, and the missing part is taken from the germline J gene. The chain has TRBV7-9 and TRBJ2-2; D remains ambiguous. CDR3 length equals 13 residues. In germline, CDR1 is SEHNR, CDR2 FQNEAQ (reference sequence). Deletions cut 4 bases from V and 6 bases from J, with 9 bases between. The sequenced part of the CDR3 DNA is TGTGCCAGCAGCTCCCAGATGCCCGGGGAG. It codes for CASSSQMPGE. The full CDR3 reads CASSSQMPGELFF.

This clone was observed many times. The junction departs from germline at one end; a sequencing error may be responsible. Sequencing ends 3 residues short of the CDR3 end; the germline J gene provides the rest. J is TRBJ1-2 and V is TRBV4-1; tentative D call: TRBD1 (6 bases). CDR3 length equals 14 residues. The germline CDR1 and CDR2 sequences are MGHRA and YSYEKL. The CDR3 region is CTSSPDSVNYGYTF. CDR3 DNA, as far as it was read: TGCACCAGCAGCCCGGACAGCGTCAACTATGGC.

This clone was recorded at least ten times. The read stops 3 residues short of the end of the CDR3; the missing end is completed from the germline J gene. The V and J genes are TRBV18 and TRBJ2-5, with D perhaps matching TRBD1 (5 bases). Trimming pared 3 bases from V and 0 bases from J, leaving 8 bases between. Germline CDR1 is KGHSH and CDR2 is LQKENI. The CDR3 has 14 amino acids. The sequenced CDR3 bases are TGTGCCAGCTCACCTGGGGCATACCAAGAGACC. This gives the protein CASSPGAYQET. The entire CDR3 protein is CASSPGAYQETQYF.

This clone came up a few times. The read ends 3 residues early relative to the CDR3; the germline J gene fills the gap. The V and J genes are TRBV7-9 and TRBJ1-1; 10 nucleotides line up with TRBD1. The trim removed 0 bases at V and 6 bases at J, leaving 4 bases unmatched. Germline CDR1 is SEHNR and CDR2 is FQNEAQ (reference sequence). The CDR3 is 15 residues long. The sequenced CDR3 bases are TGTGCCAGCAGCTTAGCCCGGGACAGGGGCCCTGAA. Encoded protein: CASSLARDRGPE. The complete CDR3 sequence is CASSLARDRGPEAFF.